The next 9 T cell receptor beta chains were all read from a single sample in a study of PD-L1 blockade in urothelial cancer. Generated by immunoSEQ multiplex PCR, the TCRdb table keeps only in-frame clones and is missing some. The repertoire has fewer than 130,000 clones, roughly 84% of them found once; the top ten carry 2% to 2.5%. This sample comprised PBMCs, obtained around atezolizumab (anti-PD-L1) treatment. The source is a man aged 45-60 years with urothelial cancer.

The CDR3: CASTSGVFVYGYTF. The DNA for the CDR3 is TGTGCCAGCACCTCAGGGGTGTTTGTCTATGGCTACACCTTC. V and J are TRBV28 and TRBJ1-2; D is possibly TRBD1 (6 bases). Germline values: CDR1 MDHEN, CDR2 SYDVKM. The CDR3 contains 14 residues. V was shortened by 7 bases and J by 4 bases, with 16 bases between the two germline ends.

The rearrangement links TRBV5-4 to TRBJ2-7; TRBD2 matches 9 bases. The CDR3 sequence is 12 residues long. Per germline, CDR1 SGHNT and CDR2 YYREEE (reference sequence). V shed 4 bases, J shed 6 bases, and the junction held 2 bases outside the gene matches. This CDR3 is CASSKGLAEQYF. CDR3 in DNA: TGTGCCAGCAGCAAGGGACTAGCCGAGCAGTACTTC.

This chain links TRBV7-6 with TRBJ2-5, with no clear D. Trimming took 3 bases from V and 5 from J, leaving 10 bases between them. CDR3 length: 13 amino acids. Germline CDR1 is SGHVS and CDR2 is FNYEAQ. The CDR3 coding sequence is TGTGCCAGCAGCTTGGGCCGCGCTGAGACCCAGTACTTC. Translated, it gives CASSLGRAETQYF.

Points on this clone: At one end, the junction sequence differs from germline, possibly due to a read error. The genes are TRBV7-7 and TRBJ2-1; 10 nucleotides agree with TRBD2. CDR1 and CDR2 from the germline V gene are SSHAT and FNYEAQ (reference sequence). The CDR3 spans 15 residues. In DNA, the CDR3 is TGTGCTAGCAGCTTACGAGCGGGAGGGCCTGGTGAGCAGTTCTTC. This gives the protein CASSLRAGGPGEQFF.

This rearrangement joins TRBV14 to TRBJ2-3, with D maybe TRBD1 (5 bases). Trimming took 2 bases from V and 5 from J, leaving 11 bases between them. Germline V lookup: CDR1 SGHDN, CDR2 FVKESK. The CDR3 is made up of 14 amino acids. Written as DNA, the CDR3 is TGTGCCAGCAGCCAAAGGACAAACCGAGATACGCAGTATTTT. Amino acid sequence: CASSQRTNRDTQYF.

CDR3 sequence reads: CASSLGVAGNTGELFF. For the CDR3, the DNA is TGTGCCAGCAGTTTAGGGGTAGCGGGGAACACCGGGGAGCTGTTTTTT. The chain uses TRBV28 and TRBJ2-2; 7 positions agree with TRBD2. The CDR3 has 16 amino acids. Germline CDR1 MDHEN, CDR2 SYDVKM. After removal of 2 bases from V and 1 base from J, the junction contained 4 bases not matched to a gene.

In its sample, this clone was seen once. V gene TRBV6-4 combines with J gene TRBJ2-2, with D perhaps TRBD1 (5 bases). The V end lost 3 bases, the J end lost 2 bases, and 7 bases lay between the germline ends. CDR1 is MRHNA and CDR2 is SNTAGT in the germline V gene. This CDR3 has 14 residues. CDR3 nucleotides: TGTGCCAGCAGTGAGCAGGGAAACACCGGGGAGCTGTTTTTT. It is translated as CASSEQGNTGELFF.

The chain carries TRBV2 and TRBJ1-1; D is undetermined. Trimming cost V 7 bases and J 1 base, with 4 bases left between them. The CDR3 sequence is 11 residues long. Germline loops: CDR1 SNHLY, CDR2 FYNNEI. CDR3 amino acids: CASIQNTEAFF. The CDR3 DNA sequence: TGTGCCAGCATCCAGAACACTGAAGCTTTCTTT.

Points on this clone: One end of the junction does not line up with germline, which may come from a read error. The genes are TRBV7-9 and TRBJ2-5; 7 bases are a match to TRBD1. CDR1 and CDR2 (germline): SEHNR, FQNEAQ (reference sequence). The CDR3 sequence is 12 residues long. The CDR3 reads CASSQGPDRTHF. CDR3 DNA: TGTGCCAGCAGCCAAGGGCCGGACAGGACTCACTTC.